Below are 21 T cell receptor beta chains sequenced from a single sample in a study of CD8+ T cells in alopecia areata. RNA extraction was followed by reverse transcription into cDNA, which acted as the sequencing template. The repertoire was sequenced with immunoSEQ multiplex PCR; TCRdb's copy has only in-frame clones and lacks some. The table has 170,000 or so clones, 58% seen once. Treatment of the sample: oral pan-JAK inhibitor, 5-10 mg twice daily. The material sequenced was CD8+ T cells sorted from blood, taken at week 24, from a patient treated with tofacitinib. These receptors originate from a human donor with alopecia areata.

This chain joins TRBV7-8 and TRBJ2-7; D possibly matches TRBD1 or TRBD2 (6 bases each). The CDR3 runs 17 residues. V was cut by 2 bases and J by 4 bases, with 21 bases left in between. The germline gives CDR1 SGHVS, CDR2 FQNEAQ. CDR3 region: CASSLLVSGGRIYEQYF. The CDR3 coding sequence is TGTGCCAGCAGCTTATTGGTTTCCGGGGGCAGAATATACGAGCAGTACTTC.

This clone came up a few times. The chain carries TRBV30 and TRBJ1-1; D is perhaps TRBD1 (5 bases). Trimming shortened V by 4 bases and J by 5 bases, and 23 bases separated the two germline ends. The CDR3 sequence is 16 residues long. CDR1 GTSNPN and CDR2 SVGIG come from the germline V gene (reference sequence). In nucleotides, the CDR3 is TGTGCCTGGACCCAATGGGACGTCCGCGGGAGGACTGAAGCTTTCTTT. Translation gives CAWTQWDVRGRTEAFF.

This chain uses TRBV27 with TRBJ1-4; no clear D. The germline gives CDR1 MNHEY, CDR2 SMNVEV (reference sequence). Trimming removed 4 bases at V and 4 bases at J, with 10 bases between. The CDR3 is 14 residues long. The CDR3 sequence is CASSSVVGNEKLFF. The CDR3, as DNA: TGTGCCAGCAGTTCGGTAGTCGGTAATGAAAAACTGTTTTTT.

The chain employs TRBV29-1 and TRBJ2-1; tentative D call: TRBD1 (5 bases). CDR1 and CDR2 from the germline V gene are SQVTM and ANQGSEA. Trimming removed 7 bases from V and 4 bases from J, with 11 bases in between. CDR3 length equals 12 residues. CDR3 sequence reads: CSDVTEYNEQFF. CDR3 in DNA: TGCAGCGATGTGACAGAATACAATGAGCAGTTCTTC.

V is TRBV7-9 and J is TRBJ2-1; the match to TRBD2 covers 8 bases. With V trimmed by 5 bases and J by 2 bases, 5 bases remained unmatched. The CDR3 runs to 15 residues. Per the germline V gene, CDR1 is SEHNR and CDR2 is FQNEAQ (reference sequence). The CDR3 region is CASSRPGLAYNEQFF. CDR3 in DNA: TGTGCCAGCAGCCGTCCGGGACTAGCCTACAATGAGCAGTTCTTC.

The DNA of the CDR3 is TGCAGCGTCGACAGGGCGGACGGGTTGACTGAAGCTTTCTTT. Translation gives CSVDRADGLTEAFF. J is TRBJ1-1 and V is TRBV29-1; 7 bases are a match to TRBD1. The germline V gene encodes CDR1 SQVTM and CDR2 ANQGSEA. V gave up 6 bases and J gave up 5 bases; unmatched junction bases: 12. The CDR3 length is 14 residues.

The chain carries TRBV6-5 and TRBJ2-5; D not certain. Looked up from germline, CDR1 is MNHEY and CDR2 is SVGAGI. The CDR3 sequence is 13 residues long. The V end lost 7 bases, the J end lost 5 bases, and 14 bases lay between the germline ends. For the CDR3, the DNA is TGTGCCAGCAACGGGCAGGATTATGAGACCCAGTACTTC. Amino acid sequence: CASNGQDYETQYF.

This rearrangement joins TRBV28 to TRBJ2-7; 9 bases are a match to TRBD1. The CDR3 consists of 16 residues. With 3 bases clipped from V and 2 bases from J, the junction kept 8 bases outside the gene matches. Germline CDR1 is MDHEN and CDR2 is SYDVKM. The CDR3 DNA reads TGTGCCAGCAGTTTGTTGTCGGGACAGGGCACCTACGAGCAGTACTTC. Amino acid sequence: CASSLLSGQGTYEQYF.

As for this clone: Other nucleotide sequences in the sample specify the same CDR3. The gene calls are TRBV10-3 and TRBJ1-1, with D unresolved. This CDR3 is 13 amino acids long. Per the germline V gene, CDR1 is ENHRY and CDR2 is SYGVKD. The V and J ends lost 6 bases and 0 bases respectively, with 8 bases between them. CDR3 loop: CAISGRLNTEAFF. CDR3 in DNA: TGTGCCATCAGCGGCCGTTTGAACACTGAAGCTTTCTTT.

This clone has only a few counts. The chain employs TRBV29-1 and TRBJ1-1, with a possible D match to TRBD1 (5 bases). The CDR3 loop spans 13 amino acids. Germline V CDR1 and CDR2: SQVTM, ANQGSEA. With 1 base removed from V and 6 bases from J, the gap between germline ends came to 12 bases. The CDR3 loop is CSVEGAGGAEAFF. The CDR3 DNA sequence: TGCAGCGTTGAAGGAGCGGGGGGGGCTGAAGCTTTCTTT.

The V gene is TRBV6-5, the J gene TRBJ2-3, with D possibly TRBD2 on 7 matching bases. Germline CDR1 and CDR2: MNHEY and SVGAGI. V was shortened by 4 bases and J by 9 bases, with 14 bases between the two germline ends. This CDR3 is built from 13 residues. DNA for the CDR3: TGTGCCAGCAGTTCGGGGGGCAGATCAACGCAGTATTTT. It translates to CASSSGGRSTQYF.

This clone was counted a few times. The V and J genes are TRBV15 and TRBJ2-7, with 8 positions matching TRBD2. Losses at the gene ends were 0 bases for V and 7 bases for J; bases not matched to a gene: 8. Germline V gene lookup returns CDR1 LNHNV and CDR2 YYDKDF (reference sequence). CDR3 length: 15 amino acids. The CDR3 protein is CATSRELGPGGEQYF. The CDR3 DNA reads as TGTGCCACCAGCAGAGAATTAGGACCGGGAGGGGAGCAGTACTTC.

J is TRBJ2-7 and V is TRBV7-8, with 9 bases that match TRBD1. This CDR3 region has 13 residues. Trimming at V came to 4 bases and at J to 4 bases, leaving 2 bases not matched to a gene. CDR1 is SGHVS, CDR2 FQNEAQ, per germline. The CDR3 coding sequence is TGTGCCAGCAGCTCCGGGACAGGGTACGAGCAGTACTTC. It codes for CASSSGTGYEQYF.

J is TRBJ1-1 and V is TRBV9, with D perhaps matching TRBD1 (5 bases). The length of the CDR3 is 14 residues. Trimming took 4 bases from V and 3 from J, leaving 13 bases between them. Germline CDR1 reads SGDLS; CDR2 reads YYNGEE. The CDR3 reads CASSPRDGYTEAFF. CDR3 in DNA: TGTGCCAGCAGCCCAAGGGACGGGTACACTGAAGCTTTCTTT.

The chain employs TRBV7-9 and TRBJ2-3; D may correspond to TRBD1 or TRBD2 (5 bases each). V was pared by 2 bases and J by 4 bases, with 16 bases between. The CDR3 spans 16 residues. The V gene's germline CDR1 is SEHNR and CDR2 FQNEAQ (reference sequence). CDR3 DNA: TGTGCCAGCAGCTTATTCGGGGACCTCGGGGCAGATACGCAGTATTTT. Encoded protein: CASSLFGDLGADTQYF.

The rearrangement joins TRBV19 to TRBJ1-2; D is possibly TRBD1 (6 bases). Deletions cut 1 base from V and 2 bases from J, with 11 bases between. CDR3 length equals 15 residues. Per germline, CDR1 LNHDA and CDR2 SQIVND (reference sequence). The CDR3 is CASSIGTTGNYGYTF. The CDR3 DNA reads as TGTGCCAGTAGTATAGGGACTACAGGGAACTATGGCTACACCTTC.

This clone was counted a few times. The rearrangement links TRBV7-8 to TRBJ1-5, with TRBD1 matching over 9 bases. Germline assignment: CDR1 SGHVS and CDR2 FQNEAQ. CDR3 size: 15 residues. Trimming took 1 base from V and 10 from J; bases not matched to a gene: 8. In DNA, the CDR3 is TGTGCCAGCAGCTTAGGGGGACAGGGCGTTCTTCCCCAGCATTTT. Translation gives CASSLGGQGVLPQHF.

V gene TRBV5-6 combines with J gene TRBJ2-1; 7 bases are shared with TRBD1. The CDR3 contains 16 residues. V shed 5 bases, J shed 4 bases, and the junction held 12 bases outside the gene matches. CDR1 is SGHDT and CDR2 is YYEEEE in the germline V gene. As DNA, the CDR3 is TGTGCCAGCAGTAATTCCCGGGACAGTGCATACAATGAGCAGTTCTTC. Translation: CASSNSRDSAYNEQFF.

The rearrangement uses TRBV4-2 and TRBJ2-5; unclear D gene. Between the trimmed V and J ends, which lost 0 bases and 5 bases, there was a span of 13 bases. This CDR3 region has 15 residues. The V gene's germline CDR1 is LGHNA and CDR2 YNFKEQ. CDR3 in amino acids: CASSQEDREVETQYF. Here the CDR3 DNA reads TGTGCCAGCAGCCAAGAGGACCGAGAGGTGGAGACCCAGTACTTC.

For this clone: At one of its ends the junction is not consistent with the germline gene, which may arise from a read error. V and J are TRBV10-3 and TRBJ2-7; 7 bases are a match to TRBD1. CDR1 and CDR2 (germline): ENHRY, SYGVKD. The CDR3 runs to 13 residues. CDR3 protein: CAITEGAGYEQYF. The DNA for the CDR3 is TGTGCCATCACTGAGGGGGCTGGTTACGAGCAGTACTTC.

The gene calls are TRBV4-1 and TRBJ2-2; unclear D gene. Germline V gene sequence: CDR1 MGHRA, CDR2 YSYEKL. Trimming cost V 3 bases and J 4 bases, with 6 bases left between them. The CDR3 is made up of 13 amino acids. CDR3 region: CASSHSGTGELFF. CDR3 nucleotide sequence: TGCGCCAGCAGCCATTCGGGCACCGGGGAGCTGTTTTTT.